These T cell receptor beta chains were read from a single sample in a study of T cell changes during pregnancy in multiple sclerosis. The repertoire was sequenced with immunoSEQ multiplex PCR; TCRdb's copy has only in-frame clones and lacks some. The sample yields 80,000 or so clones, 94% seen once. The source was peripheral blood, collected in the second trimester of pregnancy. Receptors originate from a female donor in good health, enrolled as a control in a pregnancy study. Both conserved end residues are part of each CDR3. Fields, in order: J gene, D gene, V gene, CDR3 DNA, CDR3 protein. A D gene is named only where the DNA matches it firmly.

TRBJ1-1,.,TRBV2,TGTGCCAGTCAAAGGCGGGACACTGAAGCTTTCTTT,CASQRRDTEAFF
TRBJ2-7,.,TRBV2,TGTGCCAGCAGTGCCCTTCTAAGAAAGCAGTACTTC,CASSALLRKQYF
TRBJ1-4,.,TRBV11-3,TGTGCCAGCAGCCCCGGGACAATGAATGAAAAACTGTTTTTT,CASSPGTMNEKLFF
TRBJ1-4,TRBD1,TRBV7-9,TGTGCCAGCAGCCTGGGACAGCCACTTGAAAAACTGTTTTTT,CASSLGQPLEKLFF
TRBJ1-2,.,TRBV28,TGTGCCAGCAGTTTAATTAGCCAACACTACACCTTC,CASSLISQHYTF
TRBJ2-7,TRBD1,TRBV14,TGTGCCAGCAGCCCCTGGGACAGCGTGGTCTACGAGCAGTACTTC,CASSPWDSVVYEQYF
TRBJ2-7,TRBD1,TRBV5-1,TGCGCCAGCAGCTCCCGGACAGGATCGGGAGAGCAGTACTTC,CASSSRTGSGEQYF
TRBJ2-7,.,TRBV9,TGTGCCAGCAGCGGCCCTGGTTGGGCGAACGAGCAGTACTTC,CASSGPGWANEQYF
TRBJ2-3,.,TRBV5-1,TGCGCCAGCAGCTCCACAGGACCTAGCACAGATACGCAGTATTTT,CASSSTGPSTDTQYF
TRBJ2-5,.,TRBV11-2,TGTGCCAGCAGCTTAGACGGGAGCCAGTACTTC,CASSLDGSQYF
TRBJ1-3,.,TRBV6-1,TGTGCCAGCAGTGAGCGGGTGGCGGACACCATATATTTT,CASSERVADTIYF